This TCR beta chain derives from a study of shared clonotypes between healthy human individuals. Study as a whole: Three plates were used per donor for CD4 naive, three for CD4 memory, two for CD8 naive and one for CD8 memory.

Deep-level assay runs were performed. Per the original data handling: Junction-only immunoSEQ sequences carried no quality scores, so filtering differed. TCRdb keeps only in-frame clones here, not all; method: immunoSEQ multiplex PCR. V and J calls and clone size follow that table, whereas D and trimming were derived from the DNA. This table has about 2,100,000 clones, just over 90% appearing once. Naive CD8 cells comprised CD45RO-negative, CCR7-positively selected cells, excluding terminally differentiated effector memory CD45RA+ cells. Adults of Caucasian background living in Nashville, Tennessee made up all donors. Trimming shortened V by 3 bases and J by 1 base, and 9 bases separated the two germline ends. CDR1 and CDR2 from the germline V gene are KGHSH and LQKENI. The CDR3 contains 15 residues.

This TCR derives from a man younger than 35 in good health. Some clones in this sample may be carry-over from other donors' samples. The sample taken for sequencing was naive CD8+ T cells from PBMCs. V is TRBV18 and J is TRBJ2-2; D gene uncertain. CDR3 sequence: CASSPGKENTGELFF. The CDR3, as DNA: TGTGCCAGCTCACCTGGGAAGGAGAACACCGGGGAGCTGTTTTTT.